The clone carrying this TCR beta chain came up once. Looked up from germline, CDR1 is SEHNR and CDR2 is FQNEAQ (reference sequence). Between the trimmed V and J ends, which lost 5 bases and 14 bases, there was a span of 17 bases. The CDR3 has 12 amino acids. The data were obtained in a study of blood T cell repertoires in COVID-19. Study as a whole: The United States, Italy and Spain provided the acute and convalescent COVID-19 samples. The analysed material was cDNA or gDNA that came from T cells, B-cell-depleted T cells, or PBMCs.

Study processing details: Cell counts per sample came from amplifying reference gene primers. Produced via immunoSEQ multiplex PCR; TCRdb's table is partial and in-frame only. V, J and clone size derive from that table, while D and trimming were established from the DNA sequence. The sample lists more than 250,000 clones, around 82% seen once, with approximately 9% in the top ten. The sample comprised peripheral blood. The receptor comes from a human donor in a cohort sampled during active COVID-19. The chain carries TRBV7-9 and TRBJ2-3; maybe TRBD2 (6 bases). For the CDR3, the DNA is TGTGCCAGCAGCGAACCCCGGGGGAGGAGGTATTTT. Protein: CASSEPRGRRYF. The full variable domain, completed using reference TRBV7-9 and TRBJ2-3, is DTGVSQNPRHKITKRGQNVTFRCDPISEHNRLYWYRQTLGQGPEFLTYFQNEAQLEKSRLLSDRFSAERPKGSFSTLEIQRTEQGDSAMYLCASSEPRGRRYFGPGTRLTVL.